This is a list of T cell receptor beta chains from one sample in a study of blood T cell repertoires in COVID-19. This table comes from immunoSEQ multiplex PCR, and its TCRdb copy is limited to in-frame clones, with some not included. The profile shows fewer than 400,000 clones, about nine tenths of them singletons. Source material: PBMCs or T cells enriched from blood (not recorded which). These receptor sequences come from a man aged 55 to 70 who had recovered from COVID-19. The CDR3 runs from the conserved cysteine through the conserved F or W. A D gene is named only where the DNA matches it firmly. Not every row has a clone size; where given, it reads once, few, many or a size class.

TRBJ2-7	15	TRBD2	TRBV5-4	NA	CASSDQREGLYEQYF	TGTGCCAGCAGCGACCAGCGGGAGGGCCTCTACGAGCAGTACTTC
TRBJ2-7	18	TRBD2	TRBV6-2/TRBV6-3	NA	CASSYSKSAGASVGEQYF	TGTGCCAGCAGTTACTCGAAGTCGGCGGGAGCTTCTGTAGGCGAGCAGTACTTC
TRBJ2-1	21	TRBD1	TRBV7-3	NA	CASSRPTGTVAKVSEYNEQFF	TGTGCCAGCAGCCGTCCGACAGGGACAGTCGCTAAGGTTTCAGAATACAATGAGCAGTTCTTC
TRBJ2-1	11	NA	TRBV12-3/TRBV12-4	NA	CASSFLNEQFF	TGTGCCAGCAGTTTCTTAAATGAGCAGTTCTTC
TRBJ2-3	13	TRBD1	TRBV29-1	few	CSGDTGGTDTQYF	TGCAGCGGTGACACAGGGGGCACAGATACGCAGTATTTT
TRBJ2-5	15	TRBD2	TRBV5-4	NA	CASSPTSGIGETQYF	TGTGCCAGCAGCCCCACTAGCGGGATTGGAGAGACCCAGTACTTC
TRBJ1-1	12	TRBD1	TRBV30	NA	CAWSLQGIEAFF	TGTGCCTGGAGTCTACAGGGGATCGAAGCTTTCTTT
TRBJ2-3	15	NA	TRBV18	NA	CASSPVGSPTDTQYF	TGTGCCAGCTCACCAGTCGGGAGTCCCACAGATACGCAGTATTTT
TRBJ2-2	15	NA	TRBV4-2	NA	CASSPEAGHTGELFF	TGTGCCAGCAGCCCAGAGGCAGGCCACACCGGGGAGCTGTTTTTT
TRBJ2-2	15	TRBD2	TRBV2	NA	CASSSGPRNTGELFF	TGTGCCAGCTCTAGCGGCCCGAGGAACACCGGGGAGCTGTTTTTT
TRBJ2-5	15	TRBD2	TRBV7-9	NA	CASSSGLAGWETQYF	TGTGCCAGCAGCTCGGGACTAGCGGGATGGGAGACCCAGTACTTC
TRBJ2-7	14	TRBD1	TRBV2	few	CASSTGTGVYEQYF	TGTGCCAGCAGCACCGGGACAGGCGTCTACGAGCAGTACTTC
TRBJ1-5	15	TRBD1	TRBV28	NA	CASNLGTGGNQPQHF	TGTGCCAGCAACCTGGGGACAGGGGGCAATCAGCCCCAGCATTTT
TRBJ1-4	15	TRBD1	TRBV5-4	NA	CASSGNRGDAEKLFF	TGTGCCAGCAGCGGAAACAGGGGAGACGCTGAAAAACTGTTTTTT
TRBJ2-5	13	TRBD1	TRBV29-1	NA	CSVGDRGYETQYF	TGCAGCGTGGGGGACAGGGGGTATGAGACCCAGTACTTC
TRBJ1-4	14	TRBD1	TRBV5-1	NA	CASSRQGAGEKLFF	TGCGCCAGCAGCCGCCAGGGGGCAGGGGAAAAACTGTTTTTT